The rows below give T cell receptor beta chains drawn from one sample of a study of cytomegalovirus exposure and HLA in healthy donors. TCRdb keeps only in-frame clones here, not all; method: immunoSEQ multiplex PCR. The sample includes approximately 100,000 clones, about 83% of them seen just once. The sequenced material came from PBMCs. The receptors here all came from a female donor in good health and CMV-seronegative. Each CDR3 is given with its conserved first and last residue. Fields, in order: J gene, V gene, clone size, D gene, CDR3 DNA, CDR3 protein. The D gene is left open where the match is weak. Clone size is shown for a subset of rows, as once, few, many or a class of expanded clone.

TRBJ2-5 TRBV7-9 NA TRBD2 TGTGCCAGCACCTTGGAAGCGGGGGGGCAAGAGACCCAGTACTTC CASTLEAGGQETQYF
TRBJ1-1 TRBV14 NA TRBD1 TGTGCCAGCAGCCTTCGGACAGGGCTGAACACTGAAGCTTTCTTT CASSLRTGLNTEAFF
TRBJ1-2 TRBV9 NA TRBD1 TGTGCCAGCAGCGTAGACGGGACAGGCCATGGCTACACCTTC CASSVDGTGHGYTF
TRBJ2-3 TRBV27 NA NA TGTGCCAGCAGTTCTGCGGACAGACGAAATTCAGATACGCAGTATTTT CASSSADRRNSDTQYF
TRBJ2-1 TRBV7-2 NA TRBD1 TGTGCCAGCAGCATCAGATACAGGGGGCTCCCCAATGAGCAGTTCTTC CASSIRYRGLPNEQFF
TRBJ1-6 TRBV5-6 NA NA TGTGCCAGCAGCTTTCGGGGGTGGAGGAATCCTTCACCCCTCCACTTT CASSFRGWRNPSPLHF
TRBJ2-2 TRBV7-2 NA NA TGTGCCAGCAGCTTAGTGTCCGGGACGAACACCGGGGAGCTGTTTTTT CASSLVSGTNTGELFF
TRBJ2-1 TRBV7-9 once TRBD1 TGTGCCAGCAGCTTACCTGCGGGACAGGGTATCAATGAGCAGTTCTTC CASSLPAGQGINEQFF
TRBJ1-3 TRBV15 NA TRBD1 TGTGCCACCAGCGCGCCCAAAACCCGGGACAGCGTTCCTGGAAACACCATATATTTT CATSAPKTRDSVPGNTIYF
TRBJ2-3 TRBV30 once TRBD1 TGTGCCTGGGTCCGGGACAGGGGGCTTGGAAGCACAGATACGCAGTATTTT CAWVRDRGLGSTDTQYF